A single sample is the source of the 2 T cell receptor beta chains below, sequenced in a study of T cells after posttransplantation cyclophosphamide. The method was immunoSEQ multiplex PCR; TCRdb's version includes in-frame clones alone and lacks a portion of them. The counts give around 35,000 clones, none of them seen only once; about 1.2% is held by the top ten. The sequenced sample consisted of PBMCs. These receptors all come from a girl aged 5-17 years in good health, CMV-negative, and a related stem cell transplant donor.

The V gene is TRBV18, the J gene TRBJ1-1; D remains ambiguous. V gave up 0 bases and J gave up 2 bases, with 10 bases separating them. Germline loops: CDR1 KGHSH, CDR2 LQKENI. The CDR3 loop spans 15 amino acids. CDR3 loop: CASSPPRQINTEAFF. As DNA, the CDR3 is TGTGCCAGCTCACCACCGCGCCAAATTAACACTGAAGCTTTCTTT.

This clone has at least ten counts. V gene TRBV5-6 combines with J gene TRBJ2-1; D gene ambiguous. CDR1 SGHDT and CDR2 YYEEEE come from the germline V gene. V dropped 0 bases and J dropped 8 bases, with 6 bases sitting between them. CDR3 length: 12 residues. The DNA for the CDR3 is TGTGCCAGCAGCTTGGCCGTCGATGAGCAGTTCTTC. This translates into CASSLAVDEQFF.